Below are 9 T cell receptor beta chains sequenced from a single sample in a study of shared clonotypes between healthy human individuals. Libraries were prepared by immunoSEQ multiplex PCR; TCRdb keeps only in-frame clonotypes and omits some of them. The data contain about 2 million clones, 85% to 95% of them singletons. Sequenced input: naive CD4+ T cells sorted from blood. Subset in this sample: CD45RA+ positively selected. The receptors were gathered from a man aged 18 to 29 in good health.

The chain recombines TRBV30 with TRBJ2-2; D remains ambiguous. Trimming shortened V by 8 bases and J by 5 bases, and 9 bases separated the two germline ends. From germline, CDR1 is GTSNPN and CDR2 SVGIG (reference sequence). This CDR3 is 11 amino acids long. The CDR3 region has the DNA TGTGCCCTGATAGGGACCGGGGAGCTGTTTTTT. This encodes CALIGTGELFF. The full variable domain, with the rest looked up from reference TRBV30 and TRBJ2-2, is SQTIHQWPATLVQPVGSPLSLECTVEGTSNPNLYWYRQAAGRGLQLLFYSVGIGQISSEVPQNLSASRPQDRQFILSSKKLLLSDSGFYLCALIGTGELFFGEGSRLTVL.

The chain links TRBV11-2 to TRBJ1-1; D is uncertain. Trimming removed 4 bases from V and 0 bases from J, with 9 bases in between. The CDR3 sequence is 14 residues long. CDR1 and CDR2 from the germline V gene are SGHAT and FQNNGV. The CDR3, as DNA: TGTGCCAGCAGCTCAGACACTGTGAACACTGAAGCTTTCTTT. Translating it yields CASSSDTVNTEAFF.

The count of this clone is one. The J gene is TRBJ2-3, the V gene TRBV25-1; possible D gene TRBD2, 6 bases. CDR1 and CDR2 (germline): MGHDK, SYGVNS. V lost 1 base and J lost 4, with 12 bases in between. This CDR3 has 15 residues. The CDR3 nucleotides are TGTGCCAGCAGTGAATCTTTGGAGGGCCCAGATACGCAGTATTTT. It codes for CASSESLEGPDTQYF.

This chain uses TRBV19 with TRBJ2-6, with 8 bases matching TRBD1. The CDR3 contains 16 residues. V gave up 4 bases and J gave up 0 bases; unmatched junction bases: 2. Germline V gives CDR1 LNHDA, CDR2 SQIVND (reference sequence). CDR3: CASSNTGGSGANVLTF. The CDR3 DNA reads as TGTGCCAGTAGTAATACAGGGGGCTCTGGGGCCAACGTCCTGACTTTC.

V gene TRBV25-1 combines with J gene TRBJ2-1, with D possibly matching TRBD2 (6 bases). The CDR3 sequence is 15 residues long. Germline CDR1 and CDR2: MGHDK and SYGVNS. With 3 bases removed from V and 1 base from J, the gap between germline ends came to 10 bases. The CDR3 region has the DNA TGTGCCAGCAGTGAGTCTAGCGCTTCCTACAATGAGCAGTTCTTC. This gives the protein CASSESSASYNEQFF.

The genes are TRBV11-2 and TRBJ2-7; TRBD1 aligns across 8 bases. Germline V gene data show CDR1 as SGHAT and CDR2 as FQNNGV. The CDR3 consists of 16 residues. The ends lost 1 base at V and 4 bases at J; junction bases unmatched: 9. The CDR3 DNA reads as TGTGCCAGCAGCTTAGGTCGGCCAGGGGGCTTGTACGAGCAGTACTTC. Its translation: CASSLGRPGGLYEQYF. Variable domain in full (rest from reference TRBV11-2 and TRBJ2-7): EAGVAQSPRYKIIEKRQSVAFWCNPISGHATLYWYQQILGQGPKLLIQFQNNGVVDDSQLPKDRFSAERLKGVDSTLKIQPAKLEDSAVYLCASSLGRPGGLYEQYFGPGTRLTVT.

This rearrangement joins TRBV27 to TRBJ1-6; 7 positions match TRBD1. Trimming removed 3 bases from V and 9 bases from J; junction bases left unmatched: 5. The CDR3 totals 14 residues. The germline V gene encodes CDR1 MNHEY and CDR2 SMNVEV (reference sequence). CDR3 residues: CASSFGGGGSPLHF. The CDR3 coding sequence is TGTGCCAGCAGTTTTGGAGGGGGCGGTTCACCCCTCCACTTT.

The V call is TRBV4-2, the J call TRBJ2-7; 7 bases align to TRBD1. The J segment lost 6 bases and the V segment lost 8 bases, leaving 16 bases of the junction unmatched. The CDR3 runs to 15 residues. Germline assignment: CDR1 LGHNA and CDR2 YNFKEQ. CDR3 sequence: CASGQGDSSPGEQYF. CDR3 nucleotide sequence: TGTGCCAGCGGTCAAGGGGACAGCTCCCCTGGCGAGCAGTACTTC.

This clone was picked up a small number of times. The chain is built from TRBV4-1 and TRBJ2-7; D is undetermined. Germline loops: CDR1 MGHRA, CDR2 YSYEKL. Trimming stripped 3 bases from V and 2 bases from J, with 14 bases between. This CDR3 has 15 amino acids. Written as DNA, the CDR3 is TGCGCCAGCAGCCAGATGAAACAGTGGACCTACGAGCAGTACTTC. This translates into CASSQMKQWTYEQYF.